The rows below give T cell receptor beta chains drawn from one sample of a study of radiotherapy plus CTLA-4 blockade in lung cancer. Clones were read by immunoSEQ multiplex PCR, and TCRdb kept only the in-frame ones, dropping some. The repertoire includes over 85,000 clones, around 84% of them detected once, and roughly 26% sits in the top ten. Sequencing was performed on peripheral blood, taken from a patient treated with radiotherapy plus ipilimumab. These receptors were obtained from a human donor with non-small cell lung cancer that progressed on radiotherapy plus ipilimumab. CDR3s include the opening cysteine and the closing phenylalanine or tryptophan. D genes are given only for firm matches. The size entry is marked missing in some rows and otherwise reads once, few, many or a size class.

V gene: TRBV28; clone size: NA; J gene: TRBJ1-1; D gene: TRBD1; CDR3 DNA: TGTGCCAGCAGTTCCGGGACAGGGGACACTGAAGCTTTCTTT; CDR3 protein: CASSSGTGDTEAFF
V gene: TRBV11-2; clone size: NA; J gene: TRBJ1-2; D gene: NA; CDR3 DNA: TGTGCCAGCAGCTTGGTAGAGACCTATGGCTACACCTTC; CDR3 protein: CASSLVETYGYTF
V gene: TRBV28; clone size: NA; J gene: TRBJ1-5; D gene: TRBD1; CDR3 DNA: TGTGCCAGCAGCCTCGCGACAGGGTCAAATCAGCCCCAGCATTTT; CDR3 protein: CASSLATGSNQPQHF
V gene: TRBV29-1; clone size: NA; J gene: TRBJ1-1; D gene: NA; CDR3 DNA: TGCAGCGCACCTGAAGCTTTCTTT; CDR3 protein: CSAPEAFF
V gene: TRBV18; clone size: NA; J gene: TRBJ2-5; D gene: NA; CDR3 DNA: TGTGCCAGCTCACCAATATCGGGAGATACACAAGAGACCCAGTACTTC; CDR3 protein: CASSPISGDTQETQYF
V gene: TRBV7-3; clone size: NA; J gene: TRBJ1-3; D gene: NA; CDR3 DNA: TGTGCCAGCAGTCGAGGGGGAGCTGGAAACACCATATATTTT; CDR3 protein: CASSRGGAGNTIYF
V gene: TRBV10-3; clone size: NA; J gene: TRBJ2-6; D gene: NA; CDR3 DNA: TGTGCCACCTATCCGGGAGTCTCTGGGGCCAACGTCCTGACTTTC; CDR3 protein: CATYPGVSGANVLTF
V gene: TRBV29-1; clone size: NA; J gene: TRBJ2-1; D gene: NA; CDR3 DNA: TGCAGCGTTGGGGCTAGCCAACTTTCCCCCTCCTACAATGAGCAGTTCTTC; CDR3 protein: CSVGASQLSPSYNEQFF
V gene: TRBV2; clone size: NA; J gene: TRBJ2-1; D gene: TRBD2; CDR3 DNA: TGTGCCAGCATGGGACTAGAACAGTTCTTC; CDR3 protein: CASMGLEQFF
V gene: TRBV7-9; clone size: NA; J gene: TRBJ2-1; D gene: NA; CDR3 DNA: TGTGCCAGCAGCTCTTTCTCTGAGCAGTTCTTC; CDR3 protein: CASSSFSEQFF
V gene: TRBV5-1; clone size: once; J gene: TRBJ2-5; D gene: NA; CDR3 DNA: TGCGCCAGCAACTCCGGGACATTCCAAGAGACCCAGTACTTC; CDR3 protein: CASNSGTFQETQYF
V gene: TRBV7-6; clone size: NA; J gene: TRBJ2-5; D gene: TRBD1; CDR3 DNA: TGTGCCAGCAGCTTAGAGGCAGGGGGCGGTGAGACCCAGTACTTC; CDR3 protein: CASSLEAGGGETQYF
V gene: TRBV5-1; clone size: NA; J gene: TRBJ2-1; D gene: TRBD2; CDR3 DNA: TGCGCCAGCAGCTTGGTAGTTGCGGGAGATCCCCATGAGCAGTTCTTC; CDR3 protein: CASSLVVAGDPHEQFF
V gene: TRBV19; clone size: NA; J gene: TRBJ2-1; D gene: NA; CDR3 DNA: TGTGCCAGTAGTATGCAGGGGAATAGGCATGAGCAGTTCTTC; CDR3 protein: CASSMQGNRHEQFF
V gene: TRBV5-1; clone size: once; J gene: TRBJ1-3; D gene: TRBD1; CDR3 DNA: TGCGCCAGCAGCCCCGGGACAGGGGGTCCCAGCTCTGGAAACACCATATATTTT; CDR3 protein: CASSPGTGGPSSGNTIYF
V gene: TRBV28; clone size: few; J gene: TRBJ2-7; D gene: NA; CDR3 DNA: TGTGCCAGCAGTTACCTCGGGGAGTCCTACGAGCAGTACTTC; CDR3 protein: CASSYLGESYEQYF
V gene: TRBV5-1; clone size: NA; J gene: TRBJ2-5; D gene: TRBD1; CDR3 DNA: TGCGCCAGCAGCCCGCAGGGGGCGGGTGAGACCCAGTACTTC; CDR3 protein: CASSPQGAGETQYF
V gene: TRBV10-3; clone size: NA; J gene: TRBJ2-2; D gene: NA; CDR3 DNA: TGTGCCATCAACCAGGGCTACACCGGGGAGCTGTTTTTT; CDR3 protein: CAINQGYTGELFF
V gene: TRBV11-2; clone size: NA; J gene: TRBJ2-7; D gene: NA; CDR3 DNA: TGTGCCAGCAGCCCGAGGGTCTCCTTTGAATACGAGCAGTACTTC; CDR3 protein: CASSPRVSFEYEQYF
V gene: TRBV28; clone size: NA; J gene: TRBJ1-1; D gene: NA; CDR3 DNA: TGTGCCAGCAGGAGGAACACTGAAGCTTTCTTT; CDR3 protein: CASRRNTEAFF
V gene: TRBV30; clone size: NA; J gene: TRBJ2-7; D gene: TRBD2; CDR3 DNA: TGTGCCTGGAGCCTAGCGGGGGCCTACGAGCAGTACTTC; CDR3 protein: CAWSLAGAYEQYF
V gene: TRBV5-4; clone size: NA; J gene: TRBJ2-3; D gene: TRBD2; CDR3 DNA: TGTGCCAGCAGCGCCTCTAGCGGGGTCACAGATACGCAGTATTTT; CDR3 protein: CASSASSGVTDTQYF
V gene: TRBV5-1; clone size: once; J gene: TRBJ2-5; D gene: NA; CDR3 DNA: TGCGCCAGCAGCTTAGTGACAGCTCAAGAGACCCAGTACTTC; CDR3 protein: CASSLVTAQETQYF
V gene: TRBV5-6; clone size: NA; J gene: TRBJ2-5; D gene: NA; CDR3 DNA: TGTGCCAGCAGCTTGAGAGGGCAAGAGACCCAGTACTTC; CDR3 protein: CASSLRGQETQYF
V gene: TRBV5-4; clone size: once; J gene: TRBJ2-7; D gene: TRBD2; CDR3 DNA: TGTGCCAGCAGCTTGGTGTTAGCGGGGTATACCTACGAGCAGTACTTC; CDR3 protein: CASSLVLAGYTYEQYF
V gene: TRBV11-3; clone size: NA; J gene: TRBJ2-1; D gene: TRBD2; CDR3 DNA: TGTGCCAGCAGCACCGGGACTAGCGGCTTCAATGAGCAGTTCTTC; CDR3 protein: CASSTGTSGFNEQFF
V gene: TRBV11-2; clone size: NA; J gene: TRBJ2-3; D gene: NA; CDR3 DNA: TGTGCCAGCAGCAGGTCCCAACTAGCTAGCACAGATACGCAGTATTTT; CDR3 protein: CASSRSQLASTDTQYF
V gene: TRBV21-1; clone size: NA; J gene: TRBJ2-2; D gene: NA; CDR3 DNA: TGTGCCAGCAGCGGAGACCCCGGGGAGCTGTTTTTT; CDR3 protein: CASSGDPGELFF
V gene: TRBV4-2; clone size: few; J gene: TRBJ2-5; D gene: NA; CDR3 DNA: TGTGCCAGCAGGCAAGTTTTGGAAGAGACCCAGTACTTC; CDR3 protein: CASRQVLEETQYF
V gene: TRBV4-2; clone size: few; J gene: TRBJ1-2; D gene: NA; CDR3 DNA: TGTGCCAGCAGCCAAGATGAGGAAATTGGGACACTGTATGGCTACACCTTC; CDR3 protein: CASSQDEEIGTLYGYTF
V gene: TRBV28; clone size: once; J gene: TRBJ2-4; D gene: NA; CDR3 DNA: TGTGCCAGCAGCCCATCTAGCGTGGGCAAAAACATTCAGTACTTC; CDR3 protein: CASSPSSVGKNIQYF
V gene: TRBV7-2; clone size: NA; J gene: TRBJ2-5; D gene: NA; CDR3 DNA: TGTGCCAGCAGCTTATATGGGGGAAACCAAGAGACCCAGTACTTC; CDR3 protein: CASSLYGGNQETQYF
V gene: TRBV28; clone size: NA; J gene: TRBJ1-5; D gene: NA; CDR3 DNA: TGTGCCAGCAGTCCCCTGACACCAGAGAATCAGCCCCAGCATTTT; CDR3 protein: CASSPLTPENQPQHF